This is a list of T cell receptor beta chains from one sample in a study of human T cells and chemical hapten exposure. TCRdb independently ran MiXCR on the RACE reads; one entry per CDR3 protein. In the table there are tens of thousands of distinct CDR3 sequences, about a tenth of which are singletons. Specimen: whole blood, collected in connection with sensitization to the hapten diphenylcyclopropenone (DPC). The receptors were gathered from a man aged 50-60 years with alopecia areata. Some clones in this sample may be carry-over from other donors' samples. The CDR3 runs from the conserved cysteine through the conserved F or W. Each record gives: J gene, clone size, D gene, V gene, CDR3 protein, CDR3 DNA. The D gene is left open where the match is weak. Only part of the rows carry a size: once, few, many, or a class if the clone is expanded.

j_call: TRBJ1-5; clone_size: NA; d_call: NA; v_call: TRBV12-3/TRBV12-4; cdr3_aa: CASSFREGNQPQHF; cdr3_nt: TGTGCCAGCAGTTTCCGAGAGGGCAATCAGCCCCAGCATTTT
j_call: TRBJ1-6; clone_size: NA; d_call: TRBD1; v_call: TRBV10-2; cdr3_aa: CASSTGTANSPLHF; cdr3_nt: TGCGCCAGCAGTACCGGGACAGCAAATTCACCCCTCCACTTT
j_call: TRBJ1-5; clone_size: many; d_call: NA; v_call: TRBV7-2; cdr3_aa: CASSLVQGGNQPQHF; cdr3_nt: TGTGCCAGCAGCTTAGTACAGGGTGGCAATCAGCCCCAGCATTTT
j_call: TRBJ1-4; clone_size: many; d_call: NA; v_call: TRBV29-1; cdr3_aa: CSGQNEKLFF; cdr3_nt: TGCAGCGGTCAGAATGAAAAACTGTTTTTT
j_call: TRBJ2-6; clone_size: few; d_call: NA; v_call: TRBV30; cdr3_aa: CAWSVPLHSGANVLTF; cdr3_nt: TGTGCCTGGAGTGTCCCACTTCACTCTGGGGCCAACGTCCTGACTTTC
j_call: TRBJ2-3; clone_size: few; d_call: TRBD2; v_call: TRBV13; cdr3_aa: CASSLGYELAAPDTQYF; cdr3_nt: TGTGCCAGCAGCTTAGGCTACGAACTAGCGGCCCCAGATACGCAGTATTTT
j_call: TRBJ2-3; clone_size: many; d_call: NA; v_call: TRBV27; cdr3_aa: CASSHTPDTQYF; cdr3_nt: TGTGCCAGCAGCCACACCCCAGATACGCAGTATTTT
j_call: TRBJ2-1; clone_size: NA; d_call: NA; v_call: TRBV28; cdr3_aa: CASSSRNGEQFF; cdr3_nt: TGTGCCAGCAGTTCTAGAAACGGTGAGCAGTTCTTC
j_call: TRBJ1-4; clone_size: few; d_call: TRBD1; v_call: TRBV12-3/TRBV12-4; cdr3_aa: CATRGQNNEKLFF; cdr3_nt: TGTGCCACCAGGGGACAGAATAATGAAAAACTGTTTTTT
j_call: TRBJ2-1; clone_size: many; d_call: TRBD1; v_call: TRBV7-2; cdr3_aa: CASSFRTGISYNEQFF; cdr3_nt: TGTGCCAGCAGCTTCCGGACAGGGATCTCCTACAATGAGCAGTTCTTC
j_call: TRBJ2-5; clone_size: many; d_call: NA; v_call: TRBV11-2; cdr3_aa: CASSLAQETQYF; cdr3_nt: TGTGCCAGCAGCTTGGCTCAAGAGACCCAGTACTTC
j_call: TRBJ2-2; clone_size: many; d_call: NA; v_call: TRBV7-2; cdr3_aa: CASSPRGARTGELFF; cdr3_nt: TGTGCCAGCAGTCCCCGGGGGGCGCGTACCGGGGAGCTGTTTTTT
j_call: TRBJ2-7; clone_size: NA; d_call: NA; v_call: TRBV7-6; cdr3_aa: CASAGAGTATYEQYF; cdr3_nt: TGTGCCAGCGCCGGGGCCGGGACGGCGACCTACGAGCAGTACTTC
j_call: TRBJ2-7; clone_size: many; d_call: NA; v_call: TRBV5-1; cdr3_aa: CASSMDRPYEQYF; cdr3_nt: TGCGCCAGCAGCATGGACAGACCCTACGAGCAGTACTTC
j_call: TRBJ2-1; clone_size: many; d_call: NA; v_call: TRBV30; cdr3_aa: CAWSRGEQEQFF; cdr3_nt: TGTGCCTGGTCTCGCGGCGAACAGGAGCAGTTCTTC
j_call: TRBJ2-3; clone_size: many; d_call: NA; v_call: TRBV29-1; cdr3_aa: CSVEKRSTDTQYF; cdr3_nt: TGCAGCGTTGAAAAGCGGAGCACAGATACGCAGTATTTT
j_call: TRBJ2-5; clone_size: NA; d_call: NA; v_call: TRBV2; cdr3_aa: CASSAGPSQETQYF; cdr3_nt: TGTGCCAGCAGCGCGGGACCCTCACAAGAGACCCAGTACTTC
j_call: TRBJ2-2; clone_size: many; d_call: TRBD1; v_call: TRBV29-1; cdr3_aa: CSVDPGGSFAGELFF; cdr3_nt: TGCAGCGTTGACCCAGGGGGCAGTTTCGCCGGGGAGCTGTTTTTT
j_call: TRBJ2-2; clone_size: NA; d_call: TRBD2; v_call: TRBV4-2; cdr3_aa: CASSQPGLSTGELFF; cdr3_nt: TGTGCCAGCAGCCAACCGGGACTATCGACCGGGGAGCTGTTTTTT
j_call: TRBJ2-1; clone_size: NA; d_call: NA; v_call: TRBV5-1; cdr3_aa: CASSLGQGGFNEQFF; cdr3_nt: TGCGCCAGCAGCTTGGGGCAGGGTGGATTCAATGAGCAGTTCTTC
j_call: TRBJ1-5; clone_size: many; d_call: NA; v_call: TRBV6-6; cdr3_aa: CASSYGAYQPQHF; cdr3_nt: TGTGCCAGCAGTTACGGGGCCTATCAGCCCCAGCATTTT
j_call: TRBJ2-1; clone_size: NA; d_call: TRBD1; v_call: TRBV11-3; cdr3_aa: CASSLGQQGTEQFF; cdr3_nt: TGTGCCAGCAGCTTAGGTCAACAGGGGACTGAGCAGTTCTTC
j_call: TRBJ1-1; clone_size: NA; d_call: NA; v_call: TRBV5-1; cdr3_aa: CASSLGGQVNTEAFF; cdr3_nt: TGCGCCAGCAGCTTGGGTGGCCAGGTGAACACTGAAGCTTTCTTT
j_call: TRBJ2-2; clone_size: NA; d_call: NA; v_call: TRBV7-2; cdr3_aa: CASSPRGSGFTGELFF; cdr3_nt: TGTGCCAGCAGCCCTCGTGGTAGCGGATTCACCGGGGAGCTGTTTTTT
j_call: TRBJ2-2; clone_size: NA; d_call: TRBD2; v_call: TRBV12-3/TRBV12-4; cdr3_aa: CASTLGLENTGELFF; cdr3_nt: TGTGCCAGCACTCTGGGACTAGAAAACACCGGGGAGCTGTTTTTT
j_call: TRBJ2-1; clone_size: few; d_call: NA; v_call: TRBV10-1; cdr3_aa: CASCPNGRASGEQFF; cdr3_nt: TGCGCCAGCTGCCCGAACGGCAGGGCGTCCGGTGAGCAGTTCTTC
j_call: TRBJ2-3; clone_size: few; d_call: NA; v_call: TRBV27; cdr3_aa: CASSAEPADTQYF; cdr3_nt: TGTGCCAGCAGTGCAGAACCAGCGGATACGCAGTATTTT
j_call: TRBJ1-1; clone_size: many; d_call: NA; v_call: TRBV27; cdr3_aa: CASSSGTLNTEAFF; cdr3_nt: TGTGCCAGCAGCTCCGGGACACTCAACACTGAAGCTTTCTTT
j_call: TRBJ2-7; clone_size: large; d_call: TRBD1; v_call: TRBV5-6; cdr3_aa: CASSTGTEYEQYF; cdr3_nt: TGTGCCAGCAGCACCGGGACAGAATACGAGCAGTACTTC
j_call: TRBJ2-5; clone_size: many; d_call: TRBD2; v_call: TRBV4-1; cdr3_aa: CASSQDKLAGVTQETQYF; cdr3_nt: TGCGCCAGCAGCCAAGATAAACTAGCGGGAGTAACCCAAGAGACCCAGTACTTC
j_call: TRBJ2-3; clone_size: few; d_call: TRBD2; v_call: TRBV12-5; cdr3_aa: CASGLAGTSGTSDTQYF; cdr3_nt: TGTGCTAGTGGTTTGGCCGGGACTAGCGGGACTTCAGATACGCAGTATTTT
j_call: TRBJ2-1; clone_size: NA; d_call: NA; v_call: TRBV10-3; cdr3_aa: CAISGGRDDYNEQFF; cdr3_nt: TGTGCCATCAGTGGAGGGCGGGATGATTACAATGAGCAGTTCTTC
j_call: TRBJ1-5; clone_size: many; d_call: NA; v_call: TRBV20-1; cdr3_aa: CSARRGLDQPQHF; cdr3_nt: TGCAGTGCTAGGAGAGGCTTGGATCAGCCCCAGCATTTT
j_call: TRBJ2-2; clone_size: NA; d_call: NA; v_call: TRBV7-6; cdr3_aa: CASSLAITGELFF; cdr3_nt: TGTGCCAGCAGCTTGGCAATTACCGGGGAGCTGTTTTTT
j_call: TRBJ2-2; clone_size: many; d_call: TRBD2; v_call: TRBV2; cdr3_aa: CASSAGLAGGSNTGELFF; cdr3_nt: TGTGCCAGCAGTGCGGGACTAGCGGGAGGTTCGAACACCGGGGAGCTGTTTTTT
j_call: TRBJ2-1; clone_size: NA; d_call: TRBD2; v_call: TRBV20-1; cdr3_aa: CSARDLAGLDNEQFF; cdr3_nt: TGCAGTGCTAGGGACCTAGCGGGGCTAGACAATGAGCAGTTCTTC
j_call: TRBJ2-1; clone_size: many; d_call: TRBD2; v_call: TRBV6-2/TRBV6-3; cdr3_aa: CASRPLAGVRGQFF; cdr3_nt: TGTGCCAGCAGGCCCTTAGCGGGAGTGAGAGGGCAGTTCTTC
j_call: TRBJ2-6; clone_size: NA; d_call: NA; v_call: TRBV3-1; cdr3_aa: CASSQAGSGANVLTF; cdr3_nt: TGTGCCAGCAGCCAAGCGGGGTCGGGGGCCAACGTCCTGACTTTC
j_call: TRBJ2-7; clone_size: many; d_call: NA; v_call: TRBV29-1; cdr3_aa: CSVETPHLYEQYF; cdr3_nt: TGCAGCGTTGAAACACCCCACCTCTACGAGCAGTACTTC
j_call: TRBJ2-7; clone_size: many; d_call: TRBD1; v_call: TRBV5-1; cdr3_aa: CASSSGQGVLEQYF; cdr3_nt: TGCGCCAGCAGCTCGGGACAGGGGGTGTTGGAGCAGTACTTC
j_call: TRBJ2-5; clone_size: many; d_call: NA; v_call: TRBV18; cdr3_aa: CASSPRGQETQYF; cdr3_nt: TGTGCCAGCTCACCCCGGGGCCAAGAGACCCAGTACTTC
j_call: TRBJ2-7; clone_size: medium-sized; d_call: NA; v_call: TRBV28; cdr3_aa: CASSSPLEVSF; cdr3_nt: TGTGCCAGCAGTTCCCCCCTGGAGGTATCTTTC
j_call: TRBJ2-5; clone_size: many; d_call: NA; v_call: TRBV30; cdr3_aa: CAWSIPARETQYF; cdr3_nt: TGTGCCTGGAGTATTCCAGCCCGGGAGACCCAGTACTTC
j_call: TRBJ2-1; clone_size: few; d_call: TRBD2; v_call: TRBV27; cdr3_aa: CASSLLWTSGSYNEQFF; cdr3_nt: TGTGCCAGCAGTTTATTATGGACTAGCGGGAGCTACAATGAGCAGTTCTTC
j_call: TRBJ2-7; clone_size: many; d_call: TRBD1; v_call: TRBV28; cdr3_aa: CASSTPDRAYEQYF; cdr3_nt: TGTGCCAGCAGTACCCCCGACAGGGCATACGAGCAGTACTTC
j_call: TRBJ1-1; clone_size: few; d_call: NA; v_call: TRBV28; cdr3_aa: CASSRDGEAFF; cdr3_nt: TGTGCCAGCAGTAGGGACGGAGAAGCTTTCTTT
j_call: TRBJ2-5; clone_size: many; d_call: TRBD2; v_call: TRBV7-8; cdr3_aa: CASSLAGGPGTQYF; cdr3_nt: TGTGCCAGCAGCTTGGCGGGAGGGCCAGGGACCCAGTACTTC
j_call: TRBJ1-1; clone_size: once; d_call: TRBD1; v_call: TRBV27; cdr3_aa: CASSHRGRNTEAFF; cdr3_nt: TGTGCCAGCAGTCACAGGGGGCGCAACACTGAAGCTTTCTTT
j_call: TRBJ2-2; clone_size: many; d_call: TRBD2; v_call: TRBV30; cdr3_aa: CAWGLAGINTGELFF; cdr3_nt: TGTGCCTGGGGTCTAGCGGGTATAAACACCGGGGAGCTGTTTTTT
j_call: TRBJ2-1; clone_size: NA; d_call: NA; v_call: TRBV7-2; cdr3_aa: CASTKTRGEQFF; cdr3_nt: TGTGCCAGCACCAAGACTCGGGGTGAGCAGTTCTTC